The table lists the clone carrying this T cell receptor (beta chain) with many counts. Per germline, CDR1 SEHNR and CDR2 FQNEAQ (reference sequence). This CDR3 spans 13 amino acids. V lost 5 bases and J 8 bases, leaving 12 bases between the germline ends. These data originate in a study of T-cell reconstitution after alpha-beta-depleted transplantation in children. Unique molecular identifiers were incorporated when the TCRbeta library was constructed. TCRdb used MiXCR to reprocess the PCR reads, holding one entry per CDR3 protein. Counted here are 350,000 to 450,000 distinct CDR3 sequences, roughly 22% occurring once; the ten biggest clones make up 3.5% to 4%.

The chain is built from TRBV7-9 and TRBJ1-4; D unclear. This TCR derives from a human donor who donated a stem cell graft to a child with acute myeloid leukemia. The source material was PBMCs from the stem cell graft donor, sampled from the stem cell graft. The CDR3 bases are TGTGCCAGCAGCCCAGACGAAGGAGAAAAACTGTTTTTT. Amino acids: CASSPDEGEKLFF.